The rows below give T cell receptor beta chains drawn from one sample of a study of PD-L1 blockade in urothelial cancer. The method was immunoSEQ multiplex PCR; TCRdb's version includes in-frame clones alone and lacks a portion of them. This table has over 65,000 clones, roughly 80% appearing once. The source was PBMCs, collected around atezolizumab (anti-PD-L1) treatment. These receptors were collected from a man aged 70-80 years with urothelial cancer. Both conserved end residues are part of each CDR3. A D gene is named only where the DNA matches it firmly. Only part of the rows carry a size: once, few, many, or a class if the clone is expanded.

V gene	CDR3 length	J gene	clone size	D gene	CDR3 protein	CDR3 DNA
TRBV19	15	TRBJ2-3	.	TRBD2	CASSIAGGSSDTQYF	TGTGCCAGTAGTATAGCGGGCGGGAGCTCAGATACGCAGTATTTT
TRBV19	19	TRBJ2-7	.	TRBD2	CASSPFMRLAQSSSYEQYF	TGTGCCAGTAGTCCCTTTATGAGACTAGCGCAATCAAGCTCCTACGAGCAGTACTTC
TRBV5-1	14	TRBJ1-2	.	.	CASSAMGGSYGYTF	TGCGCCAGCAGCGCGATGGGAGGGAGTTATGGCTACACCTTC
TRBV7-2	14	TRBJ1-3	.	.	CASSSSGSGNTIYF	TGTGCCAGCAGCTCTTCAGGGTCAGGAAACACCATATATTTT
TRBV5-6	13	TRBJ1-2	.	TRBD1	CASSLSGGSGYTF	TGTGCCAGCAGCTTATCAGGGGGCTCTGGCTACACCTTC
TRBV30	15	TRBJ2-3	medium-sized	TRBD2	CAWTQTSGSADTQYF	TGTGCCTGGACCCAGACTAGCGGGAGTGCGGATACGCAGTATTTT
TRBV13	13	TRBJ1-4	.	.	CASSPPGGRRLFF	TGTGCCAGCAGCCCGCCGGGAGGCCGGAGACTGTTTTTT
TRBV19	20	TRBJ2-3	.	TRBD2	CASSPNRLAGPPPSTDTQYF	TGTGCCAGTAGTCCAAACCGACTAGCGGGACCTCCGCCTAGCACAGATACGCAGTATTTT
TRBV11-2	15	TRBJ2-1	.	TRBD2	CASSWTSGSYNEQFF	TGTGCCAGCAGCTGGACTAGCGGGAGCTACAATGAGCAGTTCTTC
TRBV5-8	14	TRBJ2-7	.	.	CASSFSGTTYEQYF	TGTGCCAGCAGCTTCAGCGGGACAACCTACGAGCAGTACTTC
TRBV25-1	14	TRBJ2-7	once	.	CASSARTVGYEQYF	TGTGCCAGCAGTGCTCGGACAGTAGGCTACGAGCAGTACTTC
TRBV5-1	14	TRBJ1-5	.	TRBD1	CASSLAAGGQPQHF	TGCGCCAGCAGCTTGGCGGCAGGGGGGCAGCCCCAGCATTTT
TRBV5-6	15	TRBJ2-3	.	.	CASSLGTDSRDTQYF	TGTGCCAGCAGCTTGGGAACGGACTCACGGGATACGCAGTATTTT
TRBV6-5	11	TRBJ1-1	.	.	CASLSPFGAFF	TGTGCCAGCCTGTCCCCCTTCGGGGCTTTCTTT
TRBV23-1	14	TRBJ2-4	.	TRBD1	CASSGCEGAAIQYF	TGCGCCAGCAGTGGGTGCGAGGGGGCGGCCATTCAGTACTTC
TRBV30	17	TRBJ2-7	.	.	CAWSVNRSLTSSYEQYF	TGTGCCTGGAGTGTAAACAGATCTCTCACTAGCTCCTACGAGCAGTACTTC
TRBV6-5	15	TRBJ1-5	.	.	CASSYSNRQNQPQHF	TGTGCCAGCAGTTACTCGAATAGACAGAATCAGCCCCAGCATTTT
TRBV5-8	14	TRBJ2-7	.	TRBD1	CASSSYRGSYEQYF	TGTGCCAGCAGCTCATACAGGGGTTCGTACGAGCAGTACTTC
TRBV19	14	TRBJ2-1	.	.	CASSIGRAYNEQFF	TGTGCCAGTAGTATCGGCAGGGCCTACAATGAGCAGTTCTTC
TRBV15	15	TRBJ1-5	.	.	CATSRDGQGNQPQHF	TGTGCCACCAGCAGAGATGGCCAGGGGAATCAGCCCCAGCATTTT
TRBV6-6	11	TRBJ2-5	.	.	CASRARETQYF	TGTGCCAGCAGGGCTCGAGAGACCCAGTACTTC
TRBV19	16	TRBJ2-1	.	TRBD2	CASSGPGLAGGDEQFF	TGTGCCAGTAGCGGACCGGGACTAGCGGGAGGGGATGAGCAGTTCTTC
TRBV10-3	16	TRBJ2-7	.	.	CAISGPRDKAVYEQYF	TGTGCCATCAGTGGGCCCCGGGACAAAGCCGTCTACGAGCAGTACTTC
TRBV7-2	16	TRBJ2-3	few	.	CASSLAGLARTDTQYF	TGTGCCAGCAGCTTAGCGGGTCTAGCGCGAACAGATACGCAGTATTTT
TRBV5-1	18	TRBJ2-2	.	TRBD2	CASSSGAIAGGSAGELFF	TGCGCCAGCAGCTCCGGAGCTATAGCGGGAGGGTCTGCCGGGGAGCTGTTTTTT
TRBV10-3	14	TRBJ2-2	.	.	CAISPGLHTGELFF	TGTGCCATCAGTCCAGGGCTACACACCGGGGAGCTGTTTTTT
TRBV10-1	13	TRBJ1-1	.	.	CASRQQGNTEAFF	TGCGCCAGCAGACAACAGGGGAACACTGAAGCTTTCTTT
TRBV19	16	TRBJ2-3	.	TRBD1	CASSPLGQASTDTQYF	TGTGCCAGTAGTCCTCTCGGACAGGCTAGCACAGATACGCAGTATTTT
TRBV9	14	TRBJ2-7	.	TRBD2	CASSSGLTTYEQYF	TGTGCCAGCAGCTCGGGACTAACGACCTACGAGCAGTACTTC
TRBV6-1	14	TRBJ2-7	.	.	CASSETWLAYEQYF	TGTGCCAGCAGTGAGACATGGTTAGCCTACGAGCAGTACTTC
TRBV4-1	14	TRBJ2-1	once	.	CASSQERENNEQFF	TGCGCCAGCAGCCAAGAGCGGGAAAACAATGAGCAGTTCTTC
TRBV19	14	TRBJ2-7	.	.	CASSIGAGPYEQYF	TGTGCCAGTAGTATAGGGGCGGGCCCCTACGAGCAGTACTTC
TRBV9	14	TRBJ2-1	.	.	CASSWIAVPNEQFF	TGTGCCAGCAGCTGGATAGCGGTCCCCAATGAGCAGTTCTTC
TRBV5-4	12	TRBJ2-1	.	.	CASSLGIIEQFF	TGTGCCAGCAGCTTGGGTATTATTGAGCAGTTCTTC
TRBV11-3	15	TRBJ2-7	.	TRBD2	CASSPLAGGSYEQYF	TGTGCCAGCAGCCCCCTAGCGGGAGGGTCCTACGAGCAGTACTTC
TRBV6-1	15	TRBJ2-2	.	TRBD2	CASRERLAGVGELFF	TGTGCCAGCAGGGAGAGACTAGCGGGAGTCGGGGAGCTGTTTTTT
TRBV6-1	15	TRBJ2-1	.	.	CASSEGTMGRGEQFF	TGTGCCAGCAGTGAAGGGACTATGGGTAGAGGGGAGCAGTTCTTC
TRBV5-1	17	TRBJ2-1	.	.	CASSLGVSASSYNEQFF	TGCGCCAGCAGCTTGGGGGTTAGCGCGAGCTCCTACAATGAGCAGTTCTTC
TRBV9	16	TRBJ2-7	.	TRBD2	CASSVASVVGGGEQYF	TGTGCCAGCAGCGTAGCTTCGGTGGTCGGCGGGGGGGAGCAGTACTTC
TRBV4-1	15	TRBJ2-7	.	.	CASSQANSPSYEQYF	TGCGCCAGCAGCCAAGCCAACAGCCCCTCCTACGAGCAGTACTTC
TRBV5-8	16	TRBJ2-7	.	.	CASPTYPWQGSNEQYF	TGTGCCAGCCCTACGTACCCCTGGCAGGGGTCTAACGAGCAGTACTTC
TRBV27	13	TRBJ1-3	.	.	CASSFRGGNTIYF	TGTGCCAGCAGTTTTCGGGGGGGAAACACCATATATTTT
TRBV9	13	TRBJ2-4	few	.	CASSVGGLNIQYF	TGTGCCAGCAGCGTAGGGGGACTAAACATTCAGTACTTC
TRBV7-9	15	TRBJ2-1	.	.	CASSLAPGGRGFEFF	TGTGCCAGCAGCTTAGCCCCCGGGGGGCGGGGATTTGAGTTCTTC
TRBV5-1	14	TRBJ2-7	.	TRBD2	CASSSTGTSSEQYF	TGCGCCAGCAGTTCGACCGGGACTAGTAGCGAGCAGTACTTC
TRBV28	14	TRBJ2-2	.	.	CASSSSGDTGELFF	TGTGCCAGCAGTTCCTCCGGGGACACCGGGGAGCTGTTTTTT
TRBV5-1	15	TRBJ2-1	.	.	CASSLDGSSYNEQFF	TGCGCCAGCAGCTTGGACGGGAGCTCCTACAATGAGCAGTTCTTC
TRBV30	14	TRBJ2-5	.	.	CAWATQGGRETQYF	TGTGCCTGGGCTACCCAGGGGGGCCGAGAGACCCAGTACTTC
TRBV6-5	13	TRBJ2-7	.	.	CASSYSIIYEQYF	TGTGCCAGCAGTTACTCCATCATCTACGAGCAGTACTTC
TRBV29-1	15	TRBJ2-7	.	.	CSVGNRGRGAYEQYF	TGCAGCGTAGGAAACAGGGGAAGGGGGGCCTACGAGCAGTACTTC